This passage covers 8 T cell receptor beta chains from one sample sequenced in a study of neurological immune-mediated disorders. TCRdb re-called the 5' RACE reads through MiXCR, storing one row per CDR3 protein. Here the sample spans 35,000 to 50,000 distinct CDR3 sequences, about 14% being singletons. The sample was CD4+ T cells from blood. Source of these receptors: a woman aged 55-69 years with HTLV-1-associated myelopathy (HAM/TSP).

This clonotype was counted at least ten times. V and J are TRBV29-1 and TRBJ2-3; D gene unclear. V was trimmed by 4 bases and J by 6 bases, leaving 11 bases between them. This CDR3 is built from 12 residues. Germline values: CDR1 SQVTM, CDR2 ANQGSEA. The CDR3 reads CSVVPISDTQYF. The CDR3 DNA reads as TGCAGCGTTGTACCTATATCGGATACGCAGTATTTT.

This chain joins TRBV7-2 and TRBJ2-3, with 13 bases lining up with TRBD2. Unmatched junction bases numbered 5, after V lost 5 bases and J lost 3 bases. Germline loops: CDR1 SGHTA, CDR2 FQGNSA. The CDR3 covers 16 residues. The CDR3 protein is CASSTRLAGGTDTQYF. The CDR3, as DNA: TGTGCCAGCAGCACCCGACTAGCGGGGGGTACAGATACGCAGTATTTT.

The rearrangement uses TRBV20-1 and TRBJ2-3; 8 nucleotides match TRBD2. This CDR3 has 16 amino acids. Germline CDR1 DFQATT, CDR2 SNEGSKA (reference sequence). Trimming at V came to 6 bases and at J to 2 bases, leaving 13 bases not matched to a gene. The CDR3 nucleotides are TGCAGTGCCGACCCGAGCGGGGGCGCCGTCACAGATACGCAGTATTTT. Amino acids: CSADPSGGAVTDTQYF.

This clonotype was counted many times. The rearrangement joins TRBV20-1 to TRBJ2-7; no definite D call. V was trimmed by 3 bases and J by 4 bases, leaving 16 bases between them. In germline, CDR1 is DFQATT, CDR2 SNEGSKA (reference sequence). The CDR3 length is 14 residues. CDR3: CSASIVGILYEQYF. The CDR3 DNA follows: TGCAGTGCTAGTATTGTAGGGATATTGTACGAGCAGTACTTC.

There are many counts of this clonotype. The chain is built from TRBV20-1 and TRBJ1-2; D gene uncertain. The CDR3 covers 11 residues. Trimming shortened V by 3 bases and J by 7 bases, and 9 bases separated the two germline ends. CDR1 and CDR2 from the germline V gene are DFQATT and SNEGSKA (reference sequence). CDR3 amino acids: CSARDSSGYTF. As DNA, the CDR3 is TGCAGTGCTAGGGACTCGTCTGGCTACACCTTC.

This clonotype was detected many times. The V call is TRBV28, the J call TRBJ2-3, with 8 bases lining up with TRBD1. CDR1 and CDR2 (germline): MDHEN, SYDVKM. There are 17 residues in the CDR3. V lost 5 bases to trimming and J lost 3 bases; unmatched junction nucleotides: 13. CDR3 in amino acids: CASSGRMFGQGTDTQYF. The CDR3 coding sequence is TGTGCCAGCAGTGGTCGAATGTTCGGACAGGGAACAGATACGCAGTATTTT.

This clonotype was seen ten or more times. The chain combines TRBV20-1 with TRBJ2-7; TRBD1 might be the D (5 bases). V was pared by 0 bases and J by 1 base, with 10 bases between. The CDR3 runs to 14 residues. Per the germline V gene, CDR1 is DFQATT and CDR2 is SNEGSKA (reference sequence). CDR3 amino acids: CSARDQGTSYEQYF. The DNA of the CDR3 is TGCAGTGCTAGAGATCAGGGTACGTCCTACGAGCAGTACTTC.

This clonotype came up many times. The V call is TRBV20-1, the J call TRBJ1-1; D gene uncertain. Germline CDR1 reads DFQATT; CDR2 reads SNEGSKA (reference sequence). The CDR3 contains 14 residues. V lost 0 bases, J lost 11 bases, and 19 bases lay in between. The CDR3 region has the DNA TGCAGTGCTAGAGATTCTGGAGGGTGGGTAGGTGCTTTCTTT. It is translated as CSARDSGGWVGAFF.